This T cell receptor beta chain was found in a study of T cell responses to AZD1222 COVID-19 vaccine. Study in general: Doses given second, at about 4 or about 12 weeks, were pooled.

Generated by immunoSEQ multiplex PCR, the TCRdb table keeps only in-frame clones and is missing some. The sample lists about 110,000 clones, 90% to 95% occurring once. Remarks on this clone: Its antigen remains unidentified.

The study, taken as a whole, reports: Seropositivity was recorded at baseline in only a handful of AZD1222 recipients. Repertoire sampling happened only post peak T cell response.

Germline CDR1 and CDR2: SGHTA and FQGNSA. CDR3 length: 15 residues. V lost 2 bases, J lost 3 bases, and 11 bases lay in between. The chain carries TRBV7-2 and TRBJ1-5, with no clear D. This sample comprised peripheral blood, obtained on day 0 of AZD1222 vaccination. The receptor was derived from an adult in good health. CDR3 in amino acids: CASSLRSGDNQPQHF. The DNA of the CDR3 is TGTGCCAGCAGCTTAAGGTCAGGAGACAATCAGCCCCAGCATTTT. Full variable domain (remainder filled in from reference TRBV7-2 and TRBJ1-5): GAGVSQSPSNKVTEKGKDVELRCDPISGHTALYWYRQSLGQGLEFLIYFQGNSAPDKSGLPSDRFSAERTGGSVSTLTIQRTQQEDSAVYLCASSLRSGDNQPQHFGDGTRLSIL.